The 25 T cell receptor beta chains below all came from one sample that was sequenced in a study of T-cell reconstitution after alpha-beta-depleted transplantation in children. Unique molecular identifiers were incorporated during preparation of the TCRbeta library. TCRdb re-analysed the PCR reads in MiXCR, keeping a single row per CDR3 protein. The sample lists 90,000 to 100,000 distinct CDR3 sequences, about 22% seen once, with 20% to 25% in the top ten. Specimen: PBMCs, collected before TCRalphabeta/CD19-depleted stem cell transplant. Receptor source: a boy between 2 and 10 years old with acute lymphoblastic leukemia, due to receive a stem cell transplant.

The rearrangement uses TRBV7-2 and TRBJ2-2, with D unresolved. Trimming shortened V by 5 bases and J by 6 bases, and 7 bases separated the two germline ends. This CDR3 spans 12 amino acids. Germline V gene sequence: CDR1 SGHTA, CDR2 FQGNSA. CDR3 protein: CASSLLAGELFF. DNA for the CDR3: TGTGCCAGCAGCCTCCTGGCCGGGGAGCTGTTTTTT.

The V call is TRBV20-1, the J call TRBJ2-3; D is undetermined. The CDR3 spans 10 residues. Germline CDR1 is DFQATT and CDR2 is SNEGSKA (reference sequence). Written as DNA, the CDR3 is TGCAGCCTCCTGCGGGATACGCAGTATTTT. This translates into CSLLRDTQYF.

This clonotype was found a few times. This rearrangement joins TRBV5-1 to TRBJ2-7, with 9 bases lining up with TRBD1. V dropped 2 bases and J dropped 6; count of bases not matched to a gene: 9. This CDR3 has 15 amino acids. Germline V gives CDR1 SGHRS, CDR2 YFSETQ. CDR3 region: CASSLTGTGSVEQYF. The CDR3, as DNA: TGCGCCAGCAGCTTAACCGGGACAGGGTCGGTCGAGCAGTACTTC.

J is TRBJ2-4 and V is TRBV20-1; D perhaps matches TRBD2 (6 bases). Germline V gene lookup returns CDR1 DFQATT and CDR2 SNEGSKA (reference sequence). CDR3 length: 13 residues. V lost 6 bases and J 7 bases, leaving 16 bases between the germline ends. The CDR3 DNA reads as TGCAGTGCCAACCACGGGGGATCGAACATTCAGTACTTC. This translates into CSANHGGSNIQYF.

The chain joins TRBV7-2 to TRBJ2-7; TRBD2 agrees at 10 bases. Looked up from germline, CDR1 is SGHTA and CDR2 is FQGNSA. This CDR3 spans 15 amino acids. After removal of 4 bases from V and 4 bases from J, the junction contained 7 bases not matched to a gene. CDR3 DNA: TGTGCCAGCAGCTCGATGGGGACTAGCGTTTACGAGCAGTACTTC. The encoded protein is CASSSMGTSVYEQYF. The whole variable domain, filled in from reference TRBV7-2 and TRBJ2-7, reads GAGVSQSPSNKVTEKGKDVELRCDPISGHTALYWYRQSLGQGLEFLIYFQGNSAPDKSGLPSDRFSAERTGGSVSTLTIQRTQQEDSAVYLCASSSMGTSVYEQYFGPGTRLTVT.

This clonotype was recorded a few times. The CDR3 here is CASNPGGASYEQYF. CDR3 sequence (DNA): TGTGCCAGCAACCCGGGGGGAGCATCCTACGAGCAGTACTTC. The rearrangement links TRBV9 to TRBJ2-7; 7 bases fit TRBD2. The ends lost 6 bases at V and 1 base at J; junction bases unmatched: 7. CDR3 size: 14 residues. Per germline, CDR1 SGDLS and CDR2 YYNGEE.

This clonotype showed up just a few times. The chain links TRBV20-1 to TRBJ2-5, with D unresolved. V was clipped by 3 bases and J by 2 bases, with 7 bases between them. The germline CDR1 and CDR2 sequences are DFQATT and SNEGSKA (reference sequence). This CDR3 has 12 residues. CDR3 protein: CSASGQQETQYF. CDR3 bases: TGCAGTGCTAGCGGGCAGCAAGAGACCCAGTACTTC.

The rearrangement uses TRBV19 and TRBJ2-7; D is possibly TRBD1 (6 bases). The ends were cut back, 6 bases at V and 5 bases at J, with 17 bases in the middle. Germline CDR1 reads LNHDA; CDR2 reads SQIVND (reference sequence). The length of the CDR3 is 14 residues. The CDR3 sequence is CASSPAGRGDEQYF. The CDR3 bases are TGTGCCAGTAGCCCCGCGGGCAGGGGAGACGAGCAGTACTTC.

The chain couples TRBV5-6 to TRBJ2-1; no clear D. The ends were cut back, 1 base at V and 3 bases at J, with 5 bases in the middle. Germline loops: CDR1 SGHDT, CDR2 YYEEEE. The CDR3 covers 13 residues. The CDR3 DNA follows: TGTGCCAGCAGCTTGCTAGACTACAATGAGCAGTTCTTC. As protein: CASSLLDYNEQFF.

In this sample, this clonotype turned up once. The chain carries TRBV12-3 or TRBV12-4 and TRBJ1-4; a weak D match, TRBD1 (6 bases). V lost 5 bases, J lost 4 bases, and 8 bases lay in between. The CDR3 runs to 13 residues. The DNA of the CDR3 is TGTGCCAGCAGTCGACAGGTTAATGAAAAACTGTTTTTT. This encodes CASSRQVNEKLFF.

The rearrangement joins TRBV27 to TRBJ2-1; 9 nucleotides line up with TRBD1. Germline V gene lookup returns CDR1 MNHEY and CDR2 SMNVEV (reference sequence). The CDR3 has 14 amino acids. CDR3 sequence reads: CTTSAGTGNNEQFF. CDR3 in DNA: TGTACCACCAGCGCTGGGACAGGGAACAATGAGCAGTTCTTC.

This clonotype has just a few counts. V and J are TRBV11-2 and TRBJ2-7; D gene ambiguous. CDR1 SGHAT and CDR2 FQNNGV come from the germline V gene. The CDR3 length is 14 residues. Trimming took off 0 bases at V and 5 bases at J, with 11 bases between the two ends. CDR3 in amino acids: CASSLDPGPNEQYF. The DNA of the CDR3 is TGTGCCAGCAGCTTAGATCCGGGTCCCAACGAGCAGTACTTC.

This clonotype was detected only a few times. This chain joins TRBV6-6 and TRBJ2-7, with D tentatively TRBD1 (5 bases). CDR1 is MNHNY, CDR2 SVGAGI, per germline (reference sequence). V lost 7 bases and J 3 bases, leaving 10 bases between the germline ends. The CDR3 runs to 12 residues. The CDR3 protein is CASTKQGYEQYF. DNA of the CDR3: TGTGCCAGCACAAAGCAGGGCTACGAGCAGTACTTC.

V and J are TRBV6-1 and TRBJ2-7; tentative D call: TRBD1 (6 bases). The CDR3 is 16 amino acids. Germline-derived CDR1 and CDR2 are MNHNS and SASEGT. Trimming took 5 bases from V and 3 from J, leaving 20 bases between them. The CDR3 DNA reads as TGTGCCAGCAGTCTGCGTCCGGGACCAGGGGTCTACGAGCAGTACTTC. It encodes CASSLRPGPGVYEQYF.

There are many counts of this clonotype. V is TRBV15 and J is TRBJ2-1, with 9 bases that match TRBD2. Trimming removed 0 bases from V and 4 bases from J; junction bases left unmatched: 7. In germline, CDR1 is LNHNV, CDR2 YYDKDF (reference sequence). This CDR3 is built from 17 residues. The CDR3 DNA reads TGTGCCACCAGCAGAGATGTGACTAGCGGAAAATACAATGAGCAGTTCTTC. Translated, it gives CATSRDVTSGKYNEQFF.

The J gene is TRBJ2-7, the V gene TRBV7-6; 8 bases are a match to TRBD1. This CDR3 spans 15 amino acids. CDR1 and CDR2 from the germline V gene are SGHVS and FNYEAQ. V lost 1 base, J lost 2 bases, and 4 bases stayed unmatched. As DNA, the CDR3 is TGTGCCAGCAGCTTAGGGACAGGGCGACCCTACGAGCAGTACTTC. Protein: CASSLGTGRPYEQYF.

The CDR3 protein is CATSDPGGLVIDTQYF. CDR3 nucleotides: TGTGCCACCAGTGACCCGGGTGGTTTGGTCATAGATACGCAGTATTTT. The rearrangement joins TRBV24-1 to TRBJ2-3; no definite D call. CDR1 and CDR2 (germline): KGHDR, SFDVKD. This CDR3 contains 16 residues. Trimming left V 4 bases short and J 5 bases short, with 18 bases between.

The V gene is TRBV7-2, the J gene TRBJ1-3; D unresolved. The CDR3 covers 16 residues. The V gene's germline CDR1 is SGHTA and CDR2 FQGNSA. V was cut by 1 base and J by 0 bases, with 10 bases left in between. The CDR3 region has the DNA TGTGCCAGCAGCTTAGGGACCGCCAACTCTGGAAACACCATATATTTT. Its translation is CASSLGTANSGNTIYF.

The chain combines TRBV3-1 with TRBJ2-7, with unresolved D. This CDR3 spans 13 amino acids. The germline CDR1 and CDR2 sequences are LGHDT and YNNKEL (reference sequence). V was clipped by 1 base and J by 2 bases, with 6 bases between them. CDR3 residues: CASSQVFPYEQYF. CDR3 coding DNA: TGTGCCAGCAGCCAAGTTTTCCCCTACGAGCAGTACTTC.

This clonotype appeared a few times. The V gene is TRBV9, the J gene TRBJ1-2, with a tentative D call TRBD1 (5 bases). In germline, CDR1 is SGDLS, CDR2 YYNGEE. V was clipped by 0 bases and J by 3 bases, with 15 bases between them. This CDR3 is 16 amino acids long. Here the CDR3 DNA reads TGTGCCAGCAGCGTAGGTGGTTCAGGGCAATACTATGGCTACACCTTC. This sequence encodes CASSVGGSGQYYGYTF.

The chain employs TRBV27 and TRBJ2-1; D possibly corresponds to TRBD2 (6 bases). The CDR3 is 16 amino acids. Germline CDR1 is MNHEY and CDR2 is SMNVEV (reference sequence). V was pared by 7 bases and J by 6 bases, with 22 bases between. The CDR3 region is CASIKGGASPVNEQFF. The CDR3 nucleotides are TGTGCCAGCATCAAAGGAGGGGCTTCCCCGGTCAATGAGCAGTTCTTC.

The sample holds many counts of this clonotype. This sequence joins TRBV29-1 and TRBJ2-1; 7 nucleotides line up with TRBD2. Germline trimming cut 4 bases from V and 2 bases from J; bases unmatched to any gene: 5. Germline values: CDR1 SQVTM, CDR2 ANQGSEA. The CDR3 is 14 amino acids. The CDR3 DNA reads TGCAGCGTTGGATGGACTAGTCCCTACAATGAGCAGTTCTTC. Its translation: CSVGWTSPYNEQFF.

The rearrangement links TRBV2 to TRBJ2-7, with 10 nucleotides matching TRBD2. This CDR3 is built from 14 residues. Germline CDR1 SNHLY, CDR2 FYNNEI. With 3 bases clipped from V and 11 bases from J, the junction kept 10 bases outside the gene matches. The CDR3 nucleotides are TGTGCCAGCAGTGAGAGGACTAGCGGAGGGGCCGAGTACTTC. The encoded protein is CASSERTSGGAEYF.

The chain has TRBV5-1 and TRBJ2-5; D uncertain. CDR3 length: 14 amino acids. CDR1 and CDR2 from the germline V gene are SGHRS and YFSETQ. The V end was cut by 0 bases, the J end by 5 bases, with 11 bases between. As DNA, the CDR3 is TGCGCCAGCAGCTTGGTTGGACGGAAGGAGACCCAGTACTTC. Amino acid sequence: CASSLVGRKETQYF.

CDR3 coding DNA: TGTGCCACCAGTGCCACGGGCGGAGGGGTCGATGAGCAGTTCTTC. Amino acid sequence: CATSATGGGVDEQFF. V and J are TRBV24-1 and TRBJ2-1, with D possibly being TRBD2 (6 bases). CDR3 length equals 15 residues. V dropped 5 bases and J dropped 8 bases, with 18 bases sitting between them. Looked up from germline, CDR1 is KGHDR and CDR2 is SFDVKD.